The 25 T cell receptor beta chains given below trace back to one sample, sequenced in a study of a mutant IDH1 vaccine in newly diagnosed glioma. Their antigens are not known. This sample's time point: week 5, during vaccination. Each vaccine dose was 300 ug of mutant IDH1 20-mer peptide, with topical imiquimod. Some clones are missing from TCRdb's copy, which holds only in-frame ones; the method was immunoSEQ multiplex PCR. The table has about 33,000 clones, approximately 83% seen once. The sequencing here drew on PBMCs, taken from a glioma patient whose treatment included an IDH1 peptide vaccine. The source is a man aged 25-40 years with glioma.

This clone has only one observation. In nucleotides, the CDR3 is TGCGCCAGCAGCCAAGCCAACGGGAGGAGCTATGACAATGAGCAGTTCTTC. Its protein is CASSQANGRSYDNEQFF. J is TRBJ2-1 and V is TRBV4-1; 7 bases fit TRBD2. V lost 1 base and J lost 5; bases outside the gene matches: 11. This CDR3 is built from 17 residues. The germline CDR1 and CDR2 sequences are MGHRA and YSYEKL.

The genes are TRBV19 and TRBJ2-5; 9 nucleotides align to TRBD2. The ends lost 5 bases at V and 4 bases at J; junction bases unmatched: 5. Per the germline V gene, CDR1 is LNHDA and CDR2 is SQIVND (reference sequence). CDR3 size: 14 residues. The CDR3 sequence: CASSWGLAGETQYF. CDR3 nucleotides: TGTGCCAGTAGTTGGGGACTAGCTGGAGAGACCCAGTACTTC.

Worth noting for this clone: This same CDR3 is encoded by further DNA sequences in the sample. CDR3 in amino acids: CASSIIRTGANVLTF. CDR3 bases: TGTGCCAGTAGTATTATCAGGACTGGGGCCAACGTCCTGACTTTC. This rearrangement joins TRBV19 to TRBJ2-6, with D hard to call. Per the germline V gene, CDR1 is LNHDA and CDR2 is SQIVND (reference sequence). V was cut by 3 bases and J by 2 bases, with 8 bases left in between. The CDR3 consists of 15 residues.

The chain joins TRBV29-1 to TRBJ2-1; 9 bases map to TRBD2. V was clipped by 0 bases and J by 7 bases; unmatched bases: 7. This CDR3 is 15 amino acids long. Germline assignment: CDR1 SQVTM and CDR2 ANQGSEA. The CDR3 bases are TGCAGCGTTGAAGATCTGGCGGGAGGGAATAATGAGCAGTTCTTC. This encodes CSVEDLAGGNNEQFF.

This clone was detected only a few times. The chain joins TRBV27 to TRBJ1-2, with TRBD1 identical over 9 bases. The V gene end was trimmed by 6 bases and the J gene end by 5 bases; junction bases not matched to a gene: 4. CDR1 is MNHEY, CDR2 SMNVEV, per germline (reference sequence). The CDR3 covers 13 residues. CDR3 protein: CASRTGGVYGYTF. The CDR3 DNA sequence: TGTGCCAGCAGGACAGGGGGTGTTTATGGCTACACCTTC.

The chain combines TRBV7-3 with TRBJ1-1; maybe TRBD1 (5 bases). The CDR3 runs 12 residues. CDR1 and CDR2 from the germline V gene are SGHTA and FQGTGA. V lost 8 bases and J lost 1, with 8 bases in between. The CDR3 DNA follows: TGTGCCAGCGGGGGGAGGAACACTGAAGCTTTCTTT. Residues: CASGGRNTEAFF. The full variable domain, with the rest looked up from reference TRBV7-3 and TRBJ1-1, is GAGVSQTPSNKVTEKGKYVELRCDPISGHTALYWYRQSLGQGPEFLIYFQGTGAADDSGLPNDRFFAVRPEGSVSTLKIQRTERGDSAVYLCASGGRNTEAFFGQGTRLTVV.

CDR3 in DNA: TGTGCCAGCAGCCTTGCTCTCACAGATACGCAGTATTTT. It encodes CASSLALTDTQYF. This sequence joins TRBV7-2 and TRBJ2-3; D gene uncertain. V dropped 5 bases and J dropped 2 bases, with 8 bases sitting between them. Germline V gene data show CDR1 as SGHTA and CDR2 as FQGNSA. There are 13 residues in the CDR3. Based on the CDR3 plus reference TRBV7-2 and TRBJ2-3, the full variable domain is GAGVSQSPSNKVTEKGKDVELRCDPISGHTALYWYRQSLGQGLEFLIYFQGNSAPDKSGLPSDRFSAERTGGSVSTLTIQRTQQEDSAVYLCASSLALTDTQYFGPGTRLTVL.

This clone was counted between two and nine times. CDR3 region: CAWSKDRSKAFF. As DNA, the CDR3 is TGTGCCTGGAGTAAAGACAGGAGCAAAGCTTTCTTT. The chain recombines TRBV30 with TRBJ1-1; the D gene is possibly TRBD1 (6 bases). CDR1 and CDR2 from the germline V gene are GTSNPN and SVGIG (reference sequence). The germline V and J ends were trimmed by 2 bases and 9 bases, with 13 bases remaining between them. The CDR3 is 12 amino acids.

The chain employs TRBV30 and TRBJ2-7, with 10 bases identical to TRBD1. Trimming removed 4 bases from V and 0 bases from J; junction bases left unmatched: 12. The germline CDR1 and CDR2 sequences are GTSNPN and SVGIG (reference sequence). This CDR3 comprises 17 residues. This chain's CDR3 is CAWNDPRTGGFSYEQYF. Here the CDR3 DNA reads TGTGCCTGGAACGATCCACGGACAGGGGGATTCTCCTACGAGCAGTACTTC. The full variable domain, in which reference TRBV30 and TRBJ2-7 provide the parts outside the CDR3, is SQTIHQWPATLVQPVGSPLSLECTVEGTSNPNLYWYRQAAGRGLQLLFYSVGIGQISSEVPQNLSASRPQDRQFILSSKKLLLSDSGFYLCAWNDPRTGGFSYEQYFGPGTRLTVT.

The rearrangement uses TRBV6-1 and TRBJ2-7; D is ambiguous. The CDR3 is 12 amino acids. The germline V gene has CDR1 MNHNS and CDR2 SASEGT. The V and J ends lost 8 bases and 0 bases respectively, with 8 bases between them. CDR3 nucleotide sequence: TGTGCCAGCCATCATAGCTCCTACGAGCAGTACTTC. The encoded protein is CASHHSSYEQYF.

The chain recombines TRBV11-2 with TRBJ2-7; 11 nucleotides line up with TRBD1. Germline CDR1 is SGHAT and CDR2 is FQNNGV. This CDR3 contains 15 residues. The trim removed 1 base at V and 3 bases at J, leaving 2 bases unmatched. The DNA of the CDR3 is TGTGCCAGCAGCTTAGGGACAGGGGGCCTCTACGAGCAGTACTTC. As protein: CASSLGTGGLYEQYF. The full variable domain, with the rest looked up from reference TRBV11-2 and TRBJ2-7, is EAGVAQSPRYKIIEKRQSVAFWCNPISGHATLYWYQQILGQGPKLLIQFQNNGVVDDSQLPKDRFSAERLKGVDSTLKIQPAKLEDSAVYLCASSLGTGGLYEQYFGPGTRLTVT.

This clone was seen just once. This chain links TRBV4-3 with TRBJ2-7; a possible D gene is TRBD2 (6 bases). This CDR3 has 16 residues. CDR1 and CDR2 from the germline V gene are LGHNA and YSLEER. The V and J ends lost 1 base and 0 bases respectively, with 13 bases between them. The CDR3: CASSQGEAGTSYEQYF. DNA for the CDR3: TGCGCCAGCAGCCAAGGGGAGGCGGGAACCTCCTACGAGCAGTACTTC.

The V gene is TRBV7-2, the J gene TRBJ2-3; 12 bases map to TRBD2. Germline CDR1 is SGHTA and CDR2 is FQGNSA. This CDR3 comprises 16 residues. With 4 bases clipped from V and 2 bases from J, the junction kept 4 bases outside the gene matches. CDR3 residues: CASSWGLAGSTDTQYF. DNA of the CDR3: TGTGCCAGCAGCTGGGGACTAGCGGGCTCCACAGATACGCAGTATTTT.

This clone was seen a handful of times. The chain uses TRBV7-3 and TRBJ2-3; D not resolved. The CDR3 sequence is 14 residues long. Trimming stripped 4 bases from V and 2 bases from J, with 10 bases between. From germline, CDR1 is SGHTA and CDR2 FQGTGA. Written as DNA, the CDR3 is TGTGCCAGCAGCTCAATGGGGTCCACAGATACGCAGTATTTT. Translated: CASSSMGSTDTQYF.

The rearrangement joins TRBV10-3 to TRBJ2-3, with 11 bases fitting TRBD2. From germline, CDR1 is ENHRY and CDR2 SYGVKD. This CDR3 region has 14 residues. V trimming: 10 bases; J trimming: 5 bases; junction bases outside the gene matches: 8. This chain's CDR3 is CATSTSGGQDTQYF. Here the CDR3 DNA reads TGTGCCACCTCTACTAGCGGGGGCCAAGATACGCAGTATTTT.

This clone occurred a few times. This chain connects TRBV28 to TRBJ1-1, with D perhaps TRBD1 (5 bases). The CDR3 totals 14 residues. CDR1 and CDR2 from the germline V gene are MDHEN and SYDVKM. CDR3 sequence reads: CAILKFRAGTEAFF. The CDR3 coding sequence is TGTGCAATACTAAAATTCAGGGCTGGCACTGAAGCTTTCTTT. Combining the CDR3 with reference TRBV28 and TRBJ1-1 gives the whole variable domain DVKVTQSSRYLVKRTGEKVFLECVQDMDHENMFWYRQDPGLGLRLIYFSYDVKMKEKGDIPEGYSVSREKKERFSLILESASTNQTSMYLCAILKFRAGTEAFFGQGTRLTVV.

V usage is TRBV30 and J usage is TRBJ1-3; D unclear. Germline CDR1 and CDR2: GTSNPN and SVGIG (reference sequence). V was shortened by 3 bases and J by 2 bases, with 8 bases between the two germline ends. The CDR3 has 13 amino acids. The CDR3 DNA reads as TGTGCCTGGAGGCCCGTCGCTGGAAACACCATATATTTT. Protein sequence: CAWRPVAGNTIYF. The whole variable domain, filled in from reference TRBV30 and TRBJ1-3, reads SQTIHQWPATLVQPVGSPLSLECTVEGTSNPNLYWYRQAAGRGLQLLFYSVGIGQISSEVPQNLSASRPQDRQFILSSKKLLLSDSGFYLCAWRPVAGNTIYFGEGSWLTVV.

The DNA for the CDR3 is TGTGCCAGCAGTGAGGACAGGTCAAACACTGAAGCTTTCTTT. Translating it yields CASSEDRSNTEAFF. The chain is built from TRBV6-4 and TRBJ1-1; 7 nucleotides match TRBD1. V gave up 3 bases and J gave up 2 bases; unmatched junction bases: 3. CDR1 and CDR2 (germline): MRHNA, SNTAGT. CDR3 size: 14 residues.

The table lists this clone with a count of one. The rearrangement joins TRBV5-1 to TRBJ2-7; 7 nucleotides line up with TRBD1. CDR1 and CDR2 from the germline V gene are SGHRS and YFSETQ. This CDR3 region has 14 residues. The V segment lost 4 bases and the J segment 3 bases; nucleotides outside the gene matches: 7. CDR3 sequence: CASSQRQGHYEQYF. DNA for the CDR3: TGCGCCAGCAGCCAAAGACAGGGCCACTACGAGCAGTACTTC.

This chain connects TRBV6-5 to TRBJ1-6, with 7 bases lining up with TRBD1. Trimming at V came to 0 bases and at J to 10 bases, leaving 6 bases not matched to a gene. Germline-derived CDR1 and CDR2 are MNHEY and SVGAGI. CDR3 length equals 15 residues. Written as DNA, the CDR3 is TGTGCCAGCAGTTACTCGACAGGGCGGAGGTCACCCCTCCACTTT. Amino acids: CASSYSTGRRSPLHF.

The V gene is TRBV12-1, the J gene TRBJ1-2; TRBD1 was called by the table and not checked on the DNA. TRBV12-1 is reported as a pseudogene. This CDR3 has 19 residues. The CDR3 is CASSHRDRGPGRPSGGYTF. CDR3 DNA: TGTGCCAGCAGCCACCGGGACAGGGGGCCGGGCCGACCCAGTGGTGGCTACACCTTC.

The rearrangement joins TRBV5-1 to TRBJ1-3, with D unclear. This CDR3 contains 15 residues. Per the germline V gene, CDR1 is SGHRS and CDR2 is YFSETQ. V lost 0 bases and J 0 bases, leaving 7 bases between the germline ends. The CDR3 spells CASSLEATSGNTIYF. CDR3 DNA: TGCGCCAGCAGCTTGGAGGCCACCTCTGGAAACACCATATATTTT.

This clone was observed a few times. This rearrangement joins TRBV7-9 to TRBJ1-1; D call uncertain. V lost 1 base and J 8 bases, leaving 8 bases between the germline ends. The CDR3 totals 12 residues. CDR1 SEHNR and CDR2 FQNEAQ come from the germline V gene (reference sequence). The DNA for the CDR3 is TGTGCCAGCAGCTTAGGGCAGCGGGAAGCTTTCTTT. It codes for CASSLGQREAFF.

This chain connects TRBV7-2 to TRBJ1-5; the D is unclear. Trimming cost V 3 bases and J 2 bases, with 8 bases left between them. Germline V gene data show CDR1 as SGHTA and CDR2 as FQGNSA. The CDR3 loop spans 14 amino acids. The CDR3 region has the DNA TGTGCCAGCAGCTTTGGTCAGGGCAATCAGCCCCAGCATTTT. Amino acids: CASSFGQGNQPQHF.

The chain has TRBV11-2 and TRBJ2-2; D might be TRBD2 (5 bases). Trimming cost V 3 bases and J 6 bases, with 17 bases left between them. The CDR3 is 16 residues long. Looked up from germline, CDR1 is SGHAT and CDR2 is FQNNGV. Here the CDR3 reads CASSFQASGFAGELFF. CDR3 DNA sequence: TGTGCCAGCAGCTTTCAGGCGAGCGGCTTTGCCGGGGAGCTGTTTTTT.